The 32 T cell receptor beta chains in this list originate from one sample, sequenced in a study of T cells in Graves' hyperthyroidism and ophthalmopathy. Amplification yielded TCR beta CDR3 regions, with RNA transcripts as the source. HTBI primers were the set used in a first-round RT-PCR of the TCR CDR3. TCRdb redid the calling of the multiplex PCR reads with MiXCR, one entry per CDR3 protein. The sample has 350,000 to 450,000 distinct CDR3 sequences, 11% to 15% seen once. Sequenced: blood. These receptors were collected from a man in his fifties or sixties with Graves' ophthalmopathy.

CDR3 nucleotide sequence: TGTGCCAGCGGGAGGGGGCCCGCCTCTGGGGCCAACGTCCTGACTTTC. Protein: CASGRGPASGANVLTF. The chain carries TRBV7-9 and TRBJ2-6; D is perhaps TRBD1 or TRBD2 (7 bases each). The CDR3 loop spans 16 amino acids. CDR1 and CDR2 (germline): SEHNR, FQNEAQ (reference sequence). Trimming left V 8 bases short and J 0 bases short, with 14 bases between.

This clonotype came up many times. The chain uses TRBV9 and TRBJ2-2, with 8 bases that match TRBD1. Germline V CDR1 and CDR2: SGDLS, YYNGEE. With 10 bases clipped from V and 7 bases from J, the junction kept 9 bases outside the gene matches. The CDR3 totals 13 residues. CDR3 nucleotide sequence: TGTGCCTCACAGGGGGTGTTCGGCGGGGAGCTGTTTTTT. Protein: CASQGVFGGELFF.

This clonotype appeared a few times. The chain uses TRBV6-1 and TRBJ1-2, with unresolved D. CDR1 and CDR2 (germline): MNHNS, SASEGT. This CDR3 contains 13 residues. The germline V and J ends were trimmed by 0 bases and 12 bases, with 14 bases remaining between them. The CDR3 spells CASSEALDGPDTF. CDR3 nucleotides: TGTGCCAGCAGTGAAGCGCTCGACGGACCTGACACCTTC.

This clonotype was recorded many times. The rearrangement joins TRBV20-1 to TRBJ1-1; D unresolved. The CDR3 spans 12 residues. V was shortened by 6 bases and J by 0 bases, with 8 bases between the two germline ends. In germline, CDR1 is DFQATT, CDR2 SNEGSKA (reference sequence). DNA of the CDR3: TGCAGTGCGCGAATAATGAACACTGAAGCTTTCTTT. Amino acids: CSARIMNTEAFF.

The chain links TRBV9 to TRBJ2-2; D remains unclear. The germline V and J ends were trimmed by 4 bases and 7 bases, with 20 bases remaining between them. CDR3 length: 16 residues. Germline V lookup: CDR1 SGDLS, CDR2 YYNGEE. CDR3 region: CASSKDATSMIGELFF. The CDR3 coding sequence is TGTGCCAGCAGCAAAGATGCCACTTCTATGATCGGGGAGCTGTTTTTT.

This clonotype showed up many times. The chain is built from TRBV3-1 and TRBJ1-4; TRBD1 might be the D (5 bases). The ends were cut back, 3 bases at V and 2 bases at J, with 10 bases in the middle. CDR3 length: 15 amino acids. Germline V gene data show CDR1 as LGHDT and CDR2 as YNNKEL (reference sequence). CDR3 region: CASSHRQLTNEKLFF. The CDR3 DNA reads TGTGCCAGCAGCCATAGACAGCTTACTAATGAAAAACTGTTTTTT.

In its sample, this clonotype was seen many times. The chain recombines TRBV7-9 with TRBJ2-7; D is perhaps TRBD2 (5 bases). V dropped 5 bases and J dropped 5 bases, with 13 bases sitting between them. The CDR3 sequence is 13 residues long. The germline gives CDR1 SEHNR, CDR2 FQNEAQ (reference sequence). The CDR3 protein is CASSPEPRDEQYF. CDR3 DNA sequence: TGTGCCAGCAGCCCCGAACCGAGGGACGAGCAGTACTTC.

The chain is built from TRBV6-5 and TRBJ2-7; perhaps TRBD1 as D (8 bases). The V gene lost 2 bases and the J gene lost 4 bases, with 12 bases spanning the gap. CDR1 is MNHEY, CDR2 SVGAGI, per germline. This CDR3 comprises 14 residues. The CDR3 reads CASSYVQGGYEQYF. The CDR3 DNA reads as TGTGCCAGCAGTTACGTACAGGGGGGGTACGAGCAGTACTTC.

The chain carries TRBV7-9 and TRBJ2-3; D tentatively fits TRBD1 or TRBD2 (6 bases each). The V gene lost 5 bases and the J gene lost 6 bases, with 18 bases spanning the gap. This CDR3 contains 15 residues. CDR1 is SEHNR, CDR2 FQNEAQ, per germline (reference sequence). This chain's CDR3 is CASSPHEGGRDTQYF. CDR3 nucleotides: TGTGCCAGCAGCCCCCACGAGGGGGGTAGGGATACGCAGTATTTT.

This rearrangement joins TRBV27 to TRBJ2-5; D is unclear. V lost 5 bases to trimming and J lost 1 base, with 17 bases between them. This CDR3 is 16 amino acids long. Germline V gives CDR1 MNHEY, CDR2 SMNVEV (reference sequence). For the CDR3, the DNA is TGTGCCAGCAGTCTTTTCAGACCCCATCTCCAAGAGACCCAGTACTTC. Translated: CASSLFRPHLQETQYF.

This clonotype was observed many times. The chain combines TRBV14 with TRBJ2-7; TRBD1 aligns across 7 bases. This CDR3 is 13 amino acids long. Germline-derived CDR1 and CDR2 are SGHDN and FVKESK. V was clipped by 1 base and J by 7 bases; unmatched bases: 4. CDR3 sequence reads: CASSQVTGTEQYF. The CDR3 region has the DNA TGTGCCAGCAGCCAAGTGACAGGGACGGAGCAGTACTTC.

This clonotype was picked up many times. The chain recombines TRBV5-1 with TRBJ2-3, with D tentatively TRBD2 (6 bases). The CDR3 has 15 amino acids. Trimming removed 4 bases at V and 5 bases at J, with 17 bases between. CDR1 is SGHRS, CDR2 YFSETQ, per germline. The CDR3 DNA reads as TGCGCCAGCAGCCCCGGGACGGACGGGGGAGATACGCAGTATTTT. The encoded protein is CASSPGTDGGDTQYF.

This clonotype was seen just once. A much larger clone is a single base away; this may be a read error. This chain uses TRBV24-1 with TRBJ1-2; D is perhaps TRBD1 (6 bases). The germline V gene encodes CDR1 KGHDR and CDR2 SFDVKD. CDR3 length equals 15 residues. The CDR3 spells CATSDLEGDNYGYAF. The CDR3, as DNA: TGTGCCACCAGTGATTTGGAGGGGGATAACTATGGCTACGCCTTC.

With respect to this clonotype: This sequence may be a read error, since a much larger clone differs from it by one base. The V gene is TRBV20-1, the J gene TRBJ2-5; D unresolved. Gene TRBJ2-1 matches the end of the DNA better, so the J call may be wrong. CDR1 and CDR2 from the germline V gene are DFQATT and SNEGSKA (reference sequence). CDR3 size: 13 residues. CDR3: CSARDNNQETQFF. Written as DNA, the CDR3 is TGCAGTGCTAGAGACAACAACCAAGAGACCCAGTTCTTC.

The J gene is TRBJ1-6, the V gene TRBV7-9; 9 nucleotides line up with TRBD1. Germline loops: CDR1 SEHNR, CDR2 FQNEAQ (reference sequence). V trimming: 0 bases; J trimming: 15 bases; junction bases outside the gene matches: 9. This CDR3 region has 15 residues. DNA of the CDR3: TGTGCCAGCAGCTTAGCTGGACAGGGGAACGAGCTCCTCCACTTT. It specifies CASSLAGQGNELLHF. The variable domain in full, completed from reference TRBV7-9 and TRBJ1-6, reads DTGVSQNPRHKITKRGQNVTFRCDPISEHNRLYWYRQTLGQGPEFLTYFQNEAQLEKSRLLSDRFSAERPKGSFSTLEIQRTEQGDSAMYLCASSLAGQGNELLHFGNGTRLTVT.

This clonotype was seen many times. The V call is TRBV3-1, the J call TRBJ2-1; 8 bases fit TRBD2. The CDR3 has 12 amino acids. From germline, CDR1 is LGHDT and CDR2 YNNKEL (reference sequence). J lost 15 bases, V lost 0 bases, and 4 bases had no gene match. CDR3 nucleotide sequence: TGTGCCAGCAGCCAAGAGGGGACTAGGAGGTTCTTC. Translated, it gives CASSQEGTRRFF.

This clonotype was seen many times. The chain links TRBV6-1 to TRBJ2-5; 12 positions match TRBD2. The germline V gene has CDR1 MNHNS and CDR2 SASEGT. The ends lost 8 bases at V and 3 bases at J; junction bases unmatched: 10. This CDR3 contains 16 residues. The CDR3 DNA follows: TGTGCCAGCCCTCCCGGACTAGCGGGACTCAAAGAGACCCAGTACTTC. This encodes CASPPGLAGLKETQYF.

About this clonotype: A much larger clone sits a single nucleotide away, making a read error possible. The V gene is TRBV27, the J gene TRBJ2-7; 8 bases are shared with TRBD2. The CDR3 contains 14 residues. Germline CDR1 is MNHEY and CDR2 is SMNVEV (reference sequence). Germline trimming cut 2 bases from V and 5 bases from J; bases unmatched to any gene: 5. The CDR3 DNA reads TGTGCCAGCAGTTTACCCGGGAGGGCCGACGAGCAGTACTTC. It specifies CASSLPGRADEQYF.

Ten or more counts support this clonotype. V is TRBV7-9 and J is TRBJ2-1; D ambiguous. The CDR3 loop spans 15 amino acids. V was trimmed by 0 bases and J by 0 bases, leaving 6 bases between them. CDR1 SEHNR and CDR2 FQNEAQ come from the germline V gene (reference sequence). This chain's CDR3 is CASSLARGSYNEQFF. The CDR3 region has the DNA TGTGCCAGCAGCTTAGCCCGAGGCTCCTACAATGAGCAGTTCTTC.

This CDR3 is CASTGTSGSVGTDTQYF. CDR3 DNA sequence: TGCGCCAGCACCGGGACTAGCGGGAGCGTTGGCACAGATACGCAGTATTTT. This chain connects TRBV5-1 to TRBJ2-3; TRBD2 aligns across 14 bases. The trim removed 6 bases at V and 1 base at J, leaving 7 bases unmatched. There are 17 residues in the CDR3. Germline lookup yields CDR1 SGHRS and CDR2 YFSETQ.

The gene calls are TRBV27 and TRBJ2-7, with a tentative D call TRBD1 (6 bases). This CDR3 has 12 residues. The V gene's germline CDR1 is MNHEY and CDR2 SMNVEV (reference sequence). Trimming pared 4 bases from V and 5 bases from J, leaving 9 bases between. This CDR3 is CASSSTGNEQYF. CDR3 bases: TGTGCCAGCAGTTCTACAGGGAACGAGCAGTACTTC.

This clonotype was seen a few times. V gene TRBV19 combines with J gene TRBJ2-1; 8 bases agree with TRBD2. This CDR3 has 17 amino acids. J lost 2 bases, V lost 5 bases, and 11 bases had no gene match. In germline, CDR1 is LNHDA, CDR2 SQIVND (reference sequence). CDR3 loop: CASSDSPLGRAYNEQFF. The CDR3 DNA follows: TGTGCCAGTAGTGACTCCCCCCTCGGGAGGGCCTACAATGAGCAGTTCTTC.

The chain has TRBV27 and TRBJ2-2, with 8 bases fitting TRBD1. This CDR3 contains 16 residues. The V segment lost 5 bases and the J segment 5 bases; nucleotides outside the gene matches: 10. Germline V lookup: CDR1 MNHEY, CDR2 SMNVEV (reference sequence). CDR3 nucleotides: TGTGCCAGCAGTCAAGGACAGGGCGCAGGGACCGGGGAGCTGTTTTTT. Translating gives CASSQGQGAGTGELFF.

This clonotype was detected a few times. The chain recombines TRBV29-1 with TRBJ1-5; 7 bases line up with TRBD1. V trimming: 6 bases; J trimming: 6 bases; junction bases outside the gene matches: 8. The CDR3 length is 13 residues. The germline V gene has CDR1 SQVTM and CDR2 ANQGSEA. The CDR3 nucleotides are TGCAGCGTACGAGGGGGCGCGGGTCAGCCCCAGCATTTT. Translation: CSVRGGAGQPQHF.

This chain joins TRBV5-6 and TRBJ2-3; no clear D. Germline CDR1 reads SGHDT; CDR2 reads YYEEEE. Trimming pared 1 base from V and 2 bases from J, leaving 11 bases between. The CDR3 runs to 15 residues. The CDR3 region is CASSLRDGYTDTQYF. Written as DNA, the CDR3 is TGTGCCAGCAGCTTGAGAGACGGATACACAGATACGCAGTATTTT.

The chain uses TRBV2 and TRBJ2-7; 10 bases agree with TRBD2. CDR1 SNHLY and CDR2 FYNNEI come from the germline V gene. The V gene end was trimmed by 4 bases and the J gene end by 6 bases; junction bases not matched to a gene: 9. The CDR3 contains 15 residues. The CDR3 sequence: CASSGSSGSSREQYF. DNA of the CDR3: TGTGCCAGCAGTGGATCTAGCGGGAGTAGTCGCGAGCAGTACTTC.

In this sample, this clonotype turned up many times. This chain connects TRBV11-2 to TRBJ2-7; D possibly corresponds to TRBD1 (5 bases). Germline V gene lookup returns CDR1 SGHAT and CDR2 FQNNGV. CDR3 length: 14 amino acids. V gave up 4 bases and J gave up 5 bases, with 15 bases separating them. CDR3 loop: CASSSQGKFDEQYF. In DNA, the CDR3 is TGTGCCAGCAGCTCGCAGGGAAAGTTTGACGAGCAGTACTTC. Full variable domain (remainder filled in from reference TRBV11-2 and TRBJ2-7): EAGVAQSPRYKIIEKRQSVAFWCNPISGHATLYWYQQILGQGPKLLIQFQNNGVVDDSQLPKDRFSAERLKGVDSTLKIQPAKLEDSAVYLCASSSQGKFDEQYFGPGTRLTVT.

This clonotype showed up many times. The rearrangement uses TRBV30 and TRBJ2-7, with D perhaps matching TRBD2 (6 bases). CDR3 size: 12 residues. V lost 4 bases and J 6 bases, leaving 13 bases between the germline ends. Germline V gene lookup returns CDR1 GTSNPN and CDR2 SVGIG (reference sequence). This CDR3 is CAWNSGGAEQYF. The CDR3 nucleotides read TGTGCCTGGAACTCAGGAGGGGCCGAGCAGTACTTC.

In its sample, this clonotype was seen a few times. The chain is built from TRBV4-1 and TRBJ2-5; no clear D gene. The germline gives CDR1 MGHRA, CDR2 YSYEKL. The CDR3 extends over 16 amino acids. V lost 4 bases and J lost 1, with 16 bases in between. The CDR3 spells CASSLWHPAVQETQYF. The DNA of the CDR3 is TGCGCCAGCAGCCTCTGGCACCCCGCGGTCCAAGAGACCCAGTACTTC.

This clonotype was observed a handful of times. The chain has TRBV15 and TRBJ2-1, with 8 bases fitting TRBD2. The CDR3 has 15 amino acids. Germline CDR1 reads LNHNV; CDR2 reads YYDKDF (reference sequence). V lost 6 bases and J lost 9; bases outside the gene matches: 13. The CDR3 is CATSTRWLAGFEQFF. The CDR3 region has the DNA TGTGCCACCAGTACAAGGTGGCTAGCGGGCTTTGAGCAGTTCTTC.

This clonotype was detected a few times. This sequence joins TRBV6-1 and TRBJ2-2; 7 bases are shared with TRBD1. V was pared by 2 bases and J by 6 bases, with 9 bases of the junction left unmatched. CDR1 MNHNS and CDR2 SASEGT come from the germline V gene. This CDR3 has 16 residues. CDR3 amino acids: CASSETPGQSPGELFF. The CDR3 DNA follows: TGTGCCAGCAGTGAAACGCCGGGACAGTCTCCCGGGGAGCTGTTTTTT.

The chain employs TRBV19 and TRBJ1-5; D uncertain. From germline, CDR1 is LNHDA and CDR2 SQIVND (reference sequence). Trimming cost V 3 bases and J 6 bases, with 6 bases left between them. The length of the CDR3 is 12 residues. The CDR3 DNA sequence: TGTGCCAGTAGTATTTTGGGTCAGCCCCAGCATTTT. Its translation: CASSILGQPQHF.